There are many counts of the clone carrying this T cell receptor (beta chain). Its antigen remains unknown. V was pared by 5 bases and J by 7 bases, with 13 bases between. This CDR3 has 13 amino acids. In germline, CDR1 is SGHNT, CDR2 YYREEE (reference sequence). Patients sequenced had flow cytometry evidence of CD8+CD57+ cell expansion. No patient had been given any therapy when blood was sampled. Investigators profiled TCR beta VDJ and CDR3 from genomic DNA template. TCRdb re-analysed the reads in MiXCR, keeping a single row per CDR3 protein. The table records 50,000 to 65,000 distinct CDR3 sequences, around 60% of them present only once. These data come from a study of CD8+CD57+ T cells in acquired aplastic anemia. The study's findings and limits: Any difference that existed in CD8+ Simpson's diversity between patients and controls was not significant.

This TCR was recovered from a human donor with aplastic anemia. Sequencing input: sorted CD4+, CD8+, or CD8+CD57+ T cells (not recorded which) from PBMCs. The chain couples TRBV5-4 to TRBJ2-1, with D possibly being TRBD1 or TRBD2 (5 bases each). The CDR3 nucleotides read TGTGCCAGCAGTCCGAGGGGCCGGAATGAGCAGTTCTTC. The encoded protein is CASSPRGRNEQFF.